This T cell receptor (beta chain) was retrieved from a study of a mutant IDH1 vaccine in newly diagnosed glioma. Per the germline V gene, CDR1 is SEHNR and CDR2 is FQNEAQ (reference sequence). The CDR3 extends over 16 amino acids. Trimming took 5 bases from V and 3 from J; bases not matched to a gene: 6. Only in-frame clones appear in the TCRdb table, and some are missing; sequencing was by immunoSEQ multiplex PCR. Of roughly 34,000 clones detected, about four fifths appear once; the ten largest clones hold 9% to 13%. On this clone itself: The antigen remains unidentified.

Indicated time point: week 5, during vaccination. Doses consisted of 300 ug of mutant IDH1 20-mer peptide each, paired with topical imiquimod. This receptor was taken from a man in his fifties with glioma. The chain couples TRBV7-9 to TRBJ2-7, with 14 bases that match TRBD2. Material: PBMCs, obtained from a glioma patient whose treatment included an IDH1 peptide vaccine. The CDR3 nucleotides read TGTGCCAGCAGCGGCTACGGGACTAGCGGGGGCTACGAGCAGTACTTC. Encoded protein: CASSGYGTSGGYEQYF.